Following are 20 T cell receptor beta chains from one sample sequenced in a study of beta chain features in type 1 diabetes. Investigators reverse transcribed all isolated RNA, so they sequenced expressed TCRB transcripts. Method: immunoSEQ multiplex PCR; TCRdb's copy keeps in-frame clones and lacks some. The table lists over 150,000 clones, about 8.1% of them singletons. The sample taken for sequencing was central memory CD4+ T cells from blood. These receptors were taken from a man younger than 35 in good health.

The J gene is TRBJ2-3, the V gene TRBV18; the D is unclear. Germline V gene sequence: CDR1 KGHSH, CDR2 LQKENI. Between the trimmed V and J ends, which lost 3 bases and 6 bases, there was a span of 10 bases. The CDR3 loop spans 13 amino acids. CDR3 nucleotides: TGTGCCAGCTCACCCCAGTCAGGCGATACGCAGTATTTT. Protein product: CASSPQSGDTQYF.

This clone was counted a few times. V gene TRBV28 combines with J gene TRBJ2-5, with 10 bases aligning to TRBD2. J gave up 5 bases and V 6 bases, and 6 bases lay outside the gene matches. CDR1 MDHEN and CDR2 SYDVKM come from the germline V gene. This CDR3 has 14 residues. The CDR3 region is CASSPLAGVETQYF. The DNA of the CDR3 is TGTGCCAGCAGCCCGCTAGCGGGGGTGGAGACCCAGTACTTC.

The table lists this clone with a few counts. The chain has TRBV28 and TRBJ1-1; 7 bases are a match to TRBD1. The V gene's germline CDR1 is MDHEN and CDR2 SYDVKM. The CDR3 has 14 amino acids. V was clipped by 4 bases and J by 1 base; unmatched bases: 3. In DNA, the CDR3 is TGTGCCAGCAGTTCTCCAGGGGGGAACACTGAAGCTTTCTTT. This gives the protein CASSSPGGNTEAFF. The full variable domain, with the rest looked up from reference TRBV28 and TRBJ1-1, is DVKVTQSSRYLVKRTGEKVFLECVQDMDHENMFWYRQDPGLGLRLIYFSYDVKMKEKGDIPEGYSVSREKKERFSLILESASTNQTSMYLCASSSPGGNTEAFFGQGTRLTVV.

This clone was observed at least ten times. V gene TRBV29-1 combines with J gene TRBJ1-2, with 10 bases fitting TRBD1. The CDR3 has 13 residues. Trimming took 7 bases from V and 4 from J; bases not matched to a gene: 6. CDR1 is SQVTM and CDR2 is ANQGSEA in the germline V gene. The CDR3 spells CSGSRDRGYGYTF. The DNA for the CDR3 is TGCAGCGGGTCCCGGGACAGGGGCTATGGCTACACCTTC.

This clone was seen ten or more times. The V call is TRBV30, the J call TRBJ2-5, with 10 nucleotides matching TRBD2. After removal of 3 bases from V and 4 bases from J, the junction contained 5 bases not matched to a gene. CDR3 length: 14 amino acids. Per the germline V gene, CDR1 is GTSNPN and CDR2 is SVGIG (reference sequence). For the CDR3, the DNA is TGTGCCTGGAGACTAGCGGGATCTTCAGAGACCCAGTACTTC. It translates to CAWRLAGSSETQYF.

This clone has a count of ten or more. V usage is TRBV13 and J usage is TRBJ2-4, with D unclear. The CDR3 covers 11 residues. V dropped 2 bases and J dropped 8 bases, with 4 bases sitting between them. Per germline, CDR1 PRHDT and CDR2 FYEKMQ (reference sequence). The CDR3 sequence: CASSLRDIQYF. DNA for the CDR3: TGTGCCAGCAGCTTAAGAGACATTCAGTACTTC.

This clone showed up just a few times. The J gene is TRBJ2-1, the V gene TRBV7-3; the D gene is possibly TRBD1 (6 bases). Germline CDR1 reads SGHTA; CDR2 reads FQGTGA. The V end lost 3 bases, the J end lost 1 base, and 10 bases lay between the germline ends. The CDR3 length is 15 residues. The CDR3 reads CASSFLGGSYNEQFF. CDR3 sequence (DNA): TGTGCCAGCAGCTTTTTAGGGGGTTCCTACAATGAGCAGTTCTTC.

This clone was seen more than once but under ten times. This chain connects TRBV2 to TRBJ2-3; no reliable D call. CDR1 SNHLY and CDR2 FYNNEI come from the germline V gene. Trimming cost V 7 bases and J 2 bases, with 7 bases left between them. CDR3 length: 12 residues. The DNA for the CDR3 is TGTGCCAGCAATCCTTACACAGATACGCAGTATTTT. It codes for CASNPYTDTQYF.

The chain recombines TRBV4-1 with TRBJ1-5, with TRBD1 matching 12 bases. Germline CDR1 reads MGHRA; CDR2 reads YSYEKL. CDR3 length equals 18 residues. The trim removed 3 bases at V and 0 bases at J, leaving 6 bases unmatched. The CDR3 DNA sequence: TGCGCCAGCAGCCAGGGGGACAGGGGGCTGTATAGCAATCAGCCCCAGCATTTT. As protein: CASSQGDRGLYSNQPQHF.

The V and J genes are TRBV11-3 and TRBJ2-1; 9 bases line up with TRBD1. There are 13 residues in the CDR3. V shed 5 bases and J 10 bases; nucleotides not matched to a gene: 6. Germline V gene sequence: CDR1 SGHNT, CDR2 YENEEA. CDR3 region: CASSADRGREQFF. CDR3 sequence (DNA): TGTGCCAGCAGCGCGGACAGGGGAAGAGAGCAGTTCTTC.

A note on this clone: Other nucleotide sequences from this sample produce the same CDR3. The chain combines TRBV6-5 with TRBJ1-2; 7 bases are shared with TRBD1. Germline V gene lookup returns CDR1 MNHEY and CDR2 SVGAGI. The CDR3 is made up of 13 amino acids. With V trimmed by 4 bases and J by 4 bases, 3 bases remained unmatched. CDR3 region: CASSLTGLYGYTF. DNA for the CDR3: TGTGCCAGCAGTTTGACAGGGCTCTATGGCTACACCTTC.

The rearrangement links TRBV27 to TRBJ2-7; no firm D call. Germline CDR1 is MNHEY and CDR2 is SMNVEV (reference sequence). The V end lost 6 bases, the J end lost 8 bases, and 14 bases lay between the germline ends. The CDR3 extends over 12 amino acids. This chain's CDR3 is CASRTILSKQYF. The CDR3 nucleotides read TGTGCCAGCAGAACGATTCTGAGCAAGCAGTACTTC.

The chain employs TRBV6-1 and TRBJ2-5, with D unclear. This CDR3 is 11 amino acids long. Germline-derived CDR1 and CDR2 are MNHNS and SASEGT. The ends were cut back, 5 bases at V and 7 bases at J, with 8 bases in the middle. This chain's CDR3 is CASSSSGTQYF. The CDR3 DNA is TGTGCCAGCAGTTCGTCGGGGACCCAGTACTTC.

This clone was detected only a few times. The chain joins TRBV19 to TRBJ2-3; no clear D gene. Trimming took 9 bases from V and 6 from J, leaving 10 bases between them. Germline V gene lookup returns CDR1 LNHDA and CDR2 SQIVND (reference sequence). There are 11 residues in the CDR3. The DNA of the CDR3 is TGTGCCAGCACCAACCGGGATACGCAGTATTTT. Protein sequence: CASTNRDTQYF.

This clone appeared a few times. This rearrangement joins TRBV2 to TRBJ2-2, with 7 bases identical to TRBD2. The germline CDR1 and CDR2 sequences are SNHLY and FYNNEI. This CDR3 contains 12 residues. The V segment lost 8 bases and the J segment 4 bases; nucleotides outside the gene matches: 1. CDR3 in DNA: TGTGCCAGCTGGGAGGGCACCGGGGAGCTGTTTTTT. This sequence encodes CASWEGTGELFF.

The sample holds a few counts of this clone. The chain carries TRBV11-1 and TRBJ1-1, with 7 bases lining up with TRBD1. The CDR3 has 15 residues. V trimming: 5 bases; J trimming: 3 bases; junction bases outside the gene matches: 9. CDR1 is SGHAT and CDR2 is FQDESV in the germline V gene (reference sequence). The CDR3 bases are TGTGCCAGCAGCACAGGACAGGCTCGGGACACTGAAGCTTTCTTT. The encoded protein is CASSTGQARDTEAFF. Looking up the rest from reference TRBV11-1 and TRBJ1-1 gives the full variable domain: EAEVAQSPRYKITEKSQAVAFWCDPISGHATLYWYRQILGQGPELLVQFQDESVVDDSQLPKDRFSAERLKGVDSTLKIQPAELGDSAMYLCASSTGQARDTEAFFGQGTRLTVV.

This clone was counted only a few times. The same CDR3 also results from other DNA sequences found in this sample. The rearrangement links TRBV5-1 to TRBJ1-5; no clear D gene. The CDR3 runs 15 residues. Germline V CDR1 and CDR2: SGHRS, YFSETQ. With 0 bases removed from V and 1 base from J, the gap between germline ends came to 8 bases. The CDR3, as DNA: TGCGCCAGCAGCTTGGATGGTGGCAGCAATCAGCCCCAGCATTTT. Amino acid sequence: CASSLDGGSNQPQHF.

This clone was observed a handful of times. This chain joins TRBV30 and TRBJ2-3; 10 nucleotides line up with TRBD2. Germline V lookup: CDR1 GTSNPN, CDR2 SVGIG (reference sequence). This CDR3 has 16 amino acids. V shed 0 bases and J 3 bases; nucleotides not matched to a gene: 6. CDR3 bases: TGTGCCTGGAGTGTAGCGGGGGGGGCCCAGACAGATACGCAGTATTTT. Its translation is CAWSVAGGAQTDTQYF.

V is TRBV11-2 and J is TRBJ2-2; unclear D gene. The CDR3 sequence is 13 residues long. Per germline, CDR1 SGHAT and CDR2 FQNNGV. V lost 1 base, J lost 7 bases, and 7 bases lay in between. The CDR3 DNA is TGTGCCAGCAGCTTAGTGCGTAACGGGGAGCTGTTTTTT. It is translated as CASSLVRNGELFF.

This clone occurred a few times. V gene TRBV9 combines with J gene TRBJ2-7; a possible D gene is TRBD2 (6 bases). The CDR3 totals 17 residues. Germline V gives CDR1 SGDLS, CDR2 YYNGEE. V was shortened by 0 bases and J by 0 bases, with 16 bases between the two germline ends. Written as DNA, the CDR3 is TGTGCCAGCAGCGTAGGTTTTAGCGGCATGAGCTCCTACGAGCAGTACTTC. Translated, it gives CASSVGFSGMSSYEQYF.